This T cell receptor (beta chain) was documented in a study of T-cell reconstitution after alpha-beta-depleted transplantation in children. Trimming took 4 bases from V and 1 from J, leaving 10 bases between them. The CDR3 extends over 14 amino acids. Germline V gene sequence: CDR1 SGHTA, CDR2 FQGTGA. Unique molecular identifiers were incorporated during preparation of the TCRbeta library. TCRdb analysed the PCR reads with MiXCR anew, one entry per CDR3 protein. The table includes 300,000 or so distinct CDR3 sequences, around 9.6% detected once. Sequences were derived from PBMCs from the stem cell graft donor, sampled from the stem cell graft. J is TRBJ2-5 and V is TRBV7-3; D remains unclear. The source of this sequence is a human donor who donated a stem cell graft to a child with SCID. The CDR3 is CASSSGGFQETQYF. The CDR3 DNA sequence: TGTGCCAGCAGCTCGGGTGGTTTCCAAGAGACCCAGTACTTC.